This T cell receptor (beta chain) was sequenced in a study of OX40 agonist ivuxolimab in advanced cancers. Overall study results and limits: Clonal expansion among partial responders at 0.1-3.0 mg/kg ranked near the lowest.

A note on this clone: Its target is not known.

People who had autoimmune disease history or systemic immunosuppression were excluded. This CDR3 is 15 amino acids long. Trimming removed 2 bases at V and 2 bases at J, with 11 bases between. Per the germline V gene, CDR1 is LGHNA and CDR2 is YNFKEQ. Data came from immunoSEQ multiplex PCR; TCRdb stores just in-frame clones and leaves some out. The sample consists of roughly 88,000 clones, around 87% of them appearing once. The genes are TRBV4-2 and TRBJ2-3; no firm D call. This receptor was obtained from an adult with an advanced solid tumor such as melanoma, head and neck, liver or kidney cancer. This specimen was CD4+ or CD8+ T cells sorted from blood, taken in a trial of the OX40 agonist ivuxolimab. The DNA for the CDR3 is TGTGCCAGCAGCCAATTATCTGGGGACACAGATACGCAGTATTTT. Translated, it gives CASSQLSGDTDTQYF.